This T cell receptor beta chain was identified in a study of cytomegalovirus exposure and HLA in healthy donors. The PCR was carried out with 60 Vbeta primers and 13 Jbeta primers. Sequenced by immunoSEQ multiplex PCR; TCRdb stores in-frame clones only, minus some. The sample has over 75,000 clones, around 59% seen once. This CDR3 has 15 residues. Trimming took 3 bases from V and 6 from J; bases not matched to a gene: 9. Looked up from germline, CDR1 is SGHTA and CDR2 is FQGNSA. Study-wide results and caveats: A few of the chains that were CMV-associated were confirmed in vitro to be specific for CMV antigens. Later work showed greater clonal expansion in HLA-associated TCR beta chains than in equally common others.

This clone was counted a single time. What it binds is not known. The TCR comes from a human donor in good health. The chain employs TRBV7-2 and TRBJ2-7; 9 bases match TRBD2. Sequencing input: PBMCs. CDR3 nucleotides: TGTGCCAGCAGCTTCTACGCGGGGGGGGTGGGCGAGCAGTACTTC. Encoded protein: CASSFYAGGVGEQYF.